Listed below are T cell receptor beta chains from one sample, sequenced in a study of patients and donors after allogeneic stem cell transplantation. TCRdb passed the RT-PCR reads through MiXCR, listing each CDR3 protein once. The table lists 50,000 to 60,000 distinct CDR3 sequences, 10% to 15% of them singletons. The sample was blood, either unsorted or a sorted T cell fraction (not recorded which). The origin of the receptors is a human donor who was either an allogeneic HSCT recipient or a stem cell or donor lymphocyte infusion donor (not recorded which). It is not recorded whose cells these are; they may come from a transplant donor. Each CDR3 is given with its conserved first and last residue. A D gene is named only where the DNA matches it firmly. Clone size, where shown, is once, few, many, or a class for clones that have expanded.

V gene: TRBV20-1
clone size: NA
D gene: TRBD2
J gene: TRBJ2-7
CDR3 DNA: TGCAGTGCCAGGTCCCAACTAGCGGGAGTTGGGGAGCAGTACTTC
CDR3 protein: CSARSQLAGVGEQYF

V gene: TRBV6-5
clone size: NA
D gene: NA
J gene: TRBJ2-7
CDR3 DNA: TGTGCCAGCAGTTACTCTATCCTTACAGGGTCATCCTACGAGCAGTACTTC
CDR3 protein: CASSYSILTGSSYEQYF

V gene: TRBV20-1
clone size: NA
D gene: TRBD1
J gene: TRBJ2-7
CDR3 DNA: TGCAGTGCTGTGGGACAGGGTACCTACGAGCAGTACTTC
CDR3 protein: CSAVGQGTYEQYF

V gene: TRBV7-3
clone size: NA
D gene: NA
J gene: TRBJ2-1
CDR3 DNA: TGTGCCAGCAGCTTAAATGGGGGGAGTGGTACCTACAATGAGCAGTTCTTC
CDR3 protein: CASSLNGGSGTYNEQFF

V gene: TRBV18
clone size: NA
D gene: TRBD1
J gene: TRBJ2-3
CDR3 DNA: TGTGCCAGCTCACCTCCCGGGACAGGGTTAGATACGCAGTATTTT
CDR3 protein: CASSPPGTGLDTQYF

V gene: TRBV7-8
clone size: NA
D gene: TRBD2
J gene: TRBJ2-1
CDR3 DNA: TGTGCCAGCAAGGATGCGGGAGGAAGGTATGAGCAGTTCTTC
CDR3 protein: CASKDAGGRYEQFF

V gene: TRBV14
clone size: many
D gene: NA
J gene: TRBJ1-1
CDR3 DNA: TGTGCCAGCAGCGCCAGAGATCTACGGGGGAACACTGAAGCTTTCTTT
CDR3 protein: CASSARDLRGNTEAFF

V gene: TRBV27
clone size: NA
D gene: TRBD2
J gene: TRBJ2-2
CDR3 DNA: TGTGCCAGCAGTTTATTTGCGGGGGGTAGTACCGGGAAGCTGTTTTTT
CDR3 protein: CASSLFAGGSTGKLFF

V gene: TRBV20-1
clone size: few
D gene: TRBD2
J gene: TRBJ2-3
CDR3 DNA: TGCAGTGCTAGGGTCACTCCGGGACTAGGCACAGATACGCAGTATTTT
CDR3 protein: CSARVTPGLGTDTQYF

V gene: TRBV27
clone size: NA
D gene: TRBD1
J gene: TRBJ1-1
CDR3 DNA: TGTGCCAGAAGTTCCCGGACAGGGCGGAACACTGAAGCTTTCTTT
CDR3 protein: CARSSRTGRNTEAFF

V gene: TRBV20-1
clone size: many
D gene: NA
J gene: TRBJ1-5
CDR3 DNA: TGCAGTGCATCAAGGTTGGGGGCTCGCAATCAGCCCCAGCATTTT
CDR3 protein: CSASRLGARNQPQHF

V gene: TRBV19
clone size: few
D gene: TRBD2
J gene: TRBJ2-7
CDR3 DNA: TGTGCCAGTAGTATAGCACGGACTAGCCGTACCTACGAGCAGTACTTC
CDR3 protein: CASSIARTSRTYEQYF

V gene: TRBV14
clone size: NA
D gene: TRBD1
J gene: TRBJ1-4
CDR3 DNA: TGTGCCAGCAGCCAAGATCCCGGACAGGGGGGACTGTTTTTT
CDR3 protein: CASSQDPGQGGLFF

V gene: TRBV20-1
clone size: NA
D gene: TRBD2
J gene: TRBJ2-4
CDR3 DNA: TGCAGTGCTCCCACTAGCGGCTACAAAAACATTCAGTACTTC
CDR3 protein: CSAPTSGYKNIQYF

V gene: TRBV5-6
clone size: NA
D gene: NA
J gene: TRBJ2-2
CDR3 DNA: TGTGCCAGCACCCTCAGAGGCAGGCGGTTCACCGGGGAGCTGTTTTTT
CDR3 protein: CASTLRGRRFTGELFF

V gene: TRBV6-6
clone size: many
D gene: NA
J gene: TRBJ1-1
CDR3 DNA: TGTGCCAGCAGTTACAGGACAGTTATTGAAGCTTTCTTT
CDR3 protein: CASSYRTVIEAFF

V gene: TRBV6-5
clone size: few
D gene: NA
J gene: TRBJ2-1
CDR3 DNA: TGTGCCAGCAGCCGCGGGGGCAAAAGGGGGTACAATGAGCAGTTCTTC
CDR3 protein: CASSRGGKRGYNEQFF

V gene: TRBV6-6
clone size: NA
D gene: NA
J gene: TRBJ2-1
CDR3 DNA: TGTGCCAGCAGCCAGGGCGAGTCCTACAATGAGCAGTTCTTC
CDR3 protein: CASSQGESYNEQFF

V gene: TRBV27
clone size: NA
D gene: TRBD2
J gene: TRBJ2-7
CDR3 DNA: TGTGCCAGCAGTTCCGGGACTAGCGGTATCTGGTACGAGCAGTACTTC
CDR3 protein: CASSSGTSGIWYEQYF

V gene: TRBV7-8
clone size: NA
D gene: NA
J gene: TRBJ2-4
CDR3 DNA: TGTGCCAGCAGCTTAGAGTGGGTGGGGGGCCTAGCCAAAAACATTCAGTACTTC
CDR3 protein: CASSLEWVGGLAKNIQYF

V gene: TRBV29-1
clone size: few
D gene: TRBD1
J gene: TRBJ1-2
CDR3 DNA: TGCAGCGTTGATAGGTTGGACAGGGCCCCAATGGGCTATGGCTACACCTTC
CDR3 protein: CSVDRLDRAPMGYGYTF

V gene: TRBV18
clone size: NA
D gene: NA
J gene: TRBJ1-1
CDR3 DNA: TGTGCCAGCTCACCACTAATCGCCGCGGTCTCCATGAACACTGAAGCTTTCTTT
CDR3 protein: CASSPLIAAVSMNTEAFF

V gene: TRBV12-3/TRBV12-4
clone size: few
D gene: NA
J gene: TRBJ2-1
CDR3 DNA: TGTGCCAGCAGTCCCCCAAAGCTAGCGCGTGAGTTCTTC
CDR3 protein: CASSPPKLAREFF

V gene: TRBV10-3
clone size: NA
D gene: NA
J gene: TRBJ1-2
CDR3 DNA: TGTGCCATCAGTGAGTCCCCCTACAGGACTAACTATGGCTACACCTTC
CDR3 protein: CAISESPYRTNYGYTF

V gene: TRBV7-3
clone size: NA
D gene: NA
J gene: TRBJ2-7
CDR3 DNA: TGTGCCAGCAGCTTATCAGCGTACCTTGGTGAGCAGTACTTC
CDR3 protein: CASSLSAYLGEQYF

V gene: TRBV20-1
clone size: few
D gene: NA
J gene: TRBJ2-2
CDR3 DNA: TGCAGTGCTAGAGAAACAGTAAACACCGGGGAGCTGTTTTTT
CDR3 protein: CSARETVNTGELFF

V gene: TRBV10-2
clone size: NA
D gene: TRBD2
J gene: TRBJ2-1
CDR3 DNA: TGCGCAGACGGGGGGGCAGGGGACAATGAGCAGTTCTTC
CDR3 protein: CADGGAGDNEQFF

V gene: TRBV2
clone size: many
D gene: NA
J gene: TRBJ2-5
CDR3 DNA: TGTGCCAGCAGTCAAGAGACCCAGTACTTC
CDR3 protein: CASSQETQYF

V gene: TRBV25-1
clone size: NA
D gene: NA
J gene: TRBJ2-7
CDR3 DNA: TGTGCCAGCAGTAACAGGGAATCCTACGAGCAGTACTTC
CDR3 protein: CASSNRESYEQYF

V gene: TRBV12-3/TRBV12-4
clone size: few
D gene: TRBD2
J gene: TRBJ2-1
CDR3 DNA: TGTGCCAGCAGTTTGGGCGGGAGGGCCTCCTACAATGAGCAGTTCTTC
CDR3 protein: CASSLGGRASYNEQFF

V gene: TRBV12-3/TRBV12-4
clone size: many
D gene: TRBD2
J gene: TRBJ2-5
CDR3 DNA: TGTGCCAGCAGCGGTCCTAGCGGGAGGGCCGGAGAGACCCAGTACTTC
CDR3 protein: CASSGPSGRAGETQYF